This T cell receptor (beta chain) stems from a study of T cells expressing NK-cell markers (dated by TCRdb to 2018 to 2021). A note on the overall study: Three sorted T-cell subsets (CD3+CD56+NKG2C+, CD3+CD56+NKG2C- and CD3+CD56-NKG2C+) from fewer than 10 donors had their TCR beta-chain repertoires profiled. Among the eight sequenced donors, only one was HCMV-seronegative, while the other seven were HCMV-seropositive. Randomly selected healthy volunteers, three men and five women, were used as the eight sequenced donors. Illumina HiSeq 2000/2500, MiSeq or NextSeq was used to sequence libraries as 2 x 150 bp reads.

Comments on this clonotype: Its antigen has not been determined.

Broader findings and caveats from the paper: Whether the expanded NKG2C-expressing T cell clones were specific for HCMV antigens remained unclear. Those dominant clonotypes were again the most abundant among CD3+CD56-NKG2C+ cells in a handful of donors, at roughly 25-60.1%. For 5 or 6 donors, the dominant CD3+CD56+NKG2C+ clonotypes were among the top 10 CD8+ clonotypes and accounted for roughly 1.0-8% of CD8+ T cells.

From a lookup of the germline V gene, CDR1 and CDR2 are SGHRS and YFSETQ. The CDR3 numbers 15 residues from cysteine through phenylalanine. No DNA is listed. The sequencer was an Illumina HiSeq 2000. The TCR beta cDNA libraries were made using 5'RACE template switching, a step that added both a universal primer site and unique molecular identifiers. cDNA synthesis was primed from the TCR beta constant segment and was followed by two successive PCR amplification steps. The source study handled its data this way. MIGEC handled demultiplexing of the reads and grouping by UMI, while MiTCR was used to assemble and quantify clonotypes. To exclude erroneous sequences, only TCR cDNA sequences supported by at least two reads were retained. The tcR package was used for downstream repertoire analysis, and clonotypes were matched between fractions using CDR3 nucleotide sequence together with V segment. VDJmatch was used to annotate antigen specificity against VDJdb, with one amino acid substitution in CDR3 permitted. TCRdb reprocessed the reads and provides one entry for every CDR3 protein sequence; no DNA is given. These V and J calls rely on TCRdb rather than the paper's analysis. In this sample's table one finds roughly 280,000 distinct CDR3 sequences. The leading ten clones occupy 0.39% of the sample.

HCMV serostatus was determined by detecting HCMV-specific IgG in serum with a commercial ELISA kit. Peripheral blood mononuclear cells were isolated from blood by Ficoll density gradient centrifugation. The sequencing sample was made of blood T cells: a sorted CD56 or NKG2C T cell subset, CD4+ or CD8+ T cells, or bulk PBMC T cells (not recorded which). This chain is built from TRBV5-1 and TRBJ2-5. This TCR came from a man between 18 and 29 years old in good health. Donor details come from another sample of the same person, matched by shared clones. The CDR3 sequence is CASSLLRNGEETQYF.